The next 4 T cell receptor beta chains were all read from a single sample in a study of T cell repertoires in cytomegalovirus infection. TCRdb recomputed calls from the reads with MiXCR, one row per CDR3 protein. The sample consists of fewer than 200,000 distinct CDR3 sequences, less than 25% of them appearing once. Which antigens these TCRs recognize remains unknown. The sequencing used CD8+ T cells from cultured PBMCs, collected from culture after CMV antigen stimulation. The receptors shown here come from a human donor in good health (CMV status not recorded). Some clones in this sample may be carry-over from other donors' samples.

The J gene is TRBJ2-1, the V gene TRBV20-1; 13 bases line up with TRBD2. The CDR3 has 19 residues. CDR1 is DFQATT, CDR2 SNEGSKA, per germline (reference sequence). V was clipped by 5 bases and J by 1 base; unmatched bases: 14. CDR3 coding DNA: TGCAGTGCTCCACCTCTGGAGGGACTAGCGGGGATTTCCTACAATGAGCAGTTCTTC. This codes for CSAPPLEGLAGISYNEQFF.

This clonotype came up a few times. CDR3 nucleotides: TGCAGTGCTGTAACCGGGACCGACGGAAACACCATATATTTT. Translation gives CSAVTGTDGNTIYF. V gene TRBV20-1 combines with J gene TRBJ1-3; D possibly corresponds to TRBD1 (5 bases). The CDR3 covers 14 residues. The germline CDR1 and CDR2 sequences are DFQATT and SNEGSKA (reference sequence). V lost 5 bases and J 4 bases, leaving 15 bases between the germline ends.

V usage is TRBV4-1 and J usage is TRBJ2-3; 8 bases map to TRBD2. The CDR3 sequence is 18 residues long. Germline CDR1 MGHRA, CDR2 YSYEKL. With V trimmed by 6 bases and J by 6 bases, 20 bases remained unmatched. The CDR3 DNA sequence: TGCGCCAGCAGTCCTCCACAGGGACTAGGGATGGGAGGGGATACGCAGTATTTT. Translated: CASSPPQGLGMGGDTQYF.

V usage is TRBV15 and J usage is TRBJ2-1, with D tentatively TRBD2 (6 bases). Deletions cut 5 bases from V and 8 bases from J, with 19 bases between. Per germline, CDR1 LNHNV and CDR2 YYDKDF (reference sequence). The CDR3 has 15 residues. For the CDR3, the DNA is TGTGCCACCAGCGATAACGGCGGCACGGGGGATGAGCAGTTCTTC. Amino acid sequence: CATSDNGGTGDEQFF.